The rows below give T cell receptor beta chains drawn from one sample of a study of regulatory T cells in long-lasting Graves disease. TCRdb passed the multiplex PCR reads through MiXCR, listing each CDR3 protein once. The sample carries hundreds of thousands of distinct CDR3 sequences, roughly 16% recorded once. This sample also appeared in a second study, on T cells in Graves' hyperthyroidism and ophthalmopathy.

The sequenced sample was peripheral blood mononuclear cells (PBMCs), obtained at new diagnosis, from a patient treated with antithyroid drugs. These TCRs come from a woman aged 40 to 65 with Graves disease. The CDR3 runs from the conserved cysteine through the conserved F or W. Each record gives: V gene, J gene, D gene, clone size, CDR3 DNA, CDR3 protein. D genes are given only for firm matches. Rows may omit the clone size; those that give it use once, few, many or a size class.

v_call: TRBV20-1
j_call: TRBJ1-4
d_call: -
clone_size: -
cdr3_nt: TGCAGTGCTAGGTTAGGGGGTCAGAATGAAAAACTGTTTTTT
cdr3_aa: CSARLGGQNEKLFF

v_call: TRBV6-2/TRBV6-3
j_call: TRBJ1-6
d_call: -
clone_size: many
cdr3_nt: TGTGCCAGCAGTTACGAGCAGGGTGTTTATTCACCCCTCCACTTT
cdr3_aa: CASSYEQGVYSPLHF

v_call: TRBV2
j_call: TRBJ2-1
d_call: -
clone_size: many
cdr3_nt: TGTGCCAGCACCCTTGAAGGAAATGAGCAGTTCTTC
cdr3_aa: CASTLEGNEQFF

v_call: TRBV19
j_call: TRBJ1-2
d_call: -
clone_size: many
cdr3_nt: TGTGCCAGTAGTATTTTCGACAGCAACTATGGCTACACCTTC
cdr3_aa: CASSIFDSNYGYTF

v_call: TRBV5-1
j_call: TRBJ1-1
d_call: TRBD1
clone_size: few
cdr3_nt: TGCGCCAGCAGCTTACAGGGGGTGGGCACTGAAGCTTTCTTT
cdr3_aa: CASSLQGVGTEAFF

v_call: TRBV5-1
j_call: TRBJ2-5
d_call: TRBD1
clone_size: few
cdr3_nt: TGCGCCAGCAGCCCCACAGGGGATCGCGGCCAGTACTTC
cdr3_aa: CASSPTGDRGQYF

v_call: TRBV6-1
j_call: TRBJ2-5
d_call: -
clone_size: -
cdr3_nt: TGTGCCAGCAGTCGGGACGTTACGGAGACCCAGTACTTC
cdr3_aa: CASSRDVTETQYF

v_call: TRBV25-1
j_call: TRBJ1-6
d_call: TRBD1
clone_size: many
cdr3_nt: TGTGCCAGCACGGGACAGACAAATTCACCCCTCCACTTT
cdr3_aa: CASTGQTNSPLHF

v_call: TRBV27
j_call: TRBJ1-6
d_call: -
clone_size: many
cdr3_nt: TGTGCCAGCAGTTTGAAAAAACCGGGGACGTGGAATAATTCACCCCTCCACTTT
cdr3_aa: CASSLKKPGTWNNSPLHF

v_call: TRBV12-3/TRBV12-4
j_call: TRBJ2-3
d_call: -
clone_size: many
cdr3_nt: TGTGCCAGCAGTTTGGACCCTAGCACAGATACGCAGTATTTT
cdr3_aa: CASSLDPSTDTQYF

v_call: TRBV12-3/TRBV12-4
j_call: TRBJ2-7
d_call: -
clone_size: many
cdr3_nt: TGTGCCAGCAGTGCCGCCAACGGACGGTACTTC
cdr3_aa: CASSAANGRYF

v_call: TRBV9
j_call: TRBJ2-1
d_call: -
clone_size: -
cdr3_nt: TGTGCCAGCAGCGGGGGGACATACAATGAGCAGTTCTTC
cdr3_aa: CASSGGTYNEQFF

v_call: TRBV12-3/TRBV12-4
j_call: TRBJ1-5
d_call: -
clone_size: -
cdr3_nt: TGTGCCAGCAGTTTAAGAGGGTTCGGGCAGCCCCAGCATTTT
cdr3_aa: CASSLRGFGQPQHF

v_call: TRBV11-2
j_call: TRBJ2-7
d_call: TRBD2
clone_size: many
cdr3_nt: TGTGCCAGCAGCTTAATCGCGGGGGGAGGTGAGCAGTACTTC
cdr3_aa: CASSLIAGGGEQYF

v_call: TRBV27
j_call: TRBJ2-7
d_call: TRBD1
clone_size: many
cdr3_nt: TGTGCCAGCAGTATCGGGACAGGGGGCGTCTACGAGCAGTACTTC
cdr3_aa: CASSIGTGGVYEQYF

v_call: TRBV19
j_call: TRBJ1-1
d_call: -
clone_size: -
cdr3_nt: TGTGCCAGTAGTTCATCGGGACGCTTGAACACTGAAGCTTTCTTT
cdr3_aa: CASSSSGRLNTEAFF

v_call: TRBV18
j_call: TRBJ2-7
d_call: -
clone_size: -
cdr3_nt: TGTGCCAGCTCGACGACGTTTGCCTACGAGCAGTACTTC
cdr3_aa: CASSTTFAYEQYF

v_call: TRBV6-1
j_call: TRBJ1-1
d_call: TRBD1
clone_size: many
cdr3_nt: TGTGCCAGCAGCAGTACAGGGGCCGGAGTTTTCTTT
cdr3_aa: CASSSTGAGVFF

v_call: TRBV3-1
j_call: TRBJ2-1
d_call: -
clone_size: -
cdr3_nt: TGTGCCAGCAGCCAAGGAGCCGGGGACTACAATGAGCAGTTCTTC
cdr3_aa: CASSQGAGDYNEQFF

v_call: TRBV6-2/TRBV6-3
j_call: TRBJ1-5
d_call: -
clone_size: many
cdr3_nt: TGTGCCAGCACCAGAGGAGGGAGCAATCAGCCCCAGCATTTT
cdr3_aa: CASTRGGSNQPQHF

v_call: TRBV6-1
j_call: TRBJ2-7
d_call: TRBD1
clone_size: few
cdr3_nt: TGTGCCGTCCACAGGGGATACGAGCAGTACTTC
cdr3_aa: CAVHRGYEQYF

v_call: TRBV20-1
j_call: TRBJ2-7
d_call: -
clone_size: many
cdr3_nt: TGCAGTGCTAGCGCAGGACCCTACGAGCAGTACTTC
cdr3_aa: CSASAGPYEQYF

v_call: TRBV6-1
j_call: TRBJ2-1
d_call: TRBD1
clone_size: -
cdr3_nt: TGTGCCAGCAGTCACGGACAGGCGAGGAATGAGCAGTTCTTC
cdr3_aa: CASSHGQARNEQFF

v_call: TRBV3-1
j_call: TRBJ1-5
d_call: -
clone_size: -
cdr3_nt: TGTGCCAGCAGCCTTCGAATAGAAAATCAGCCCCAGCATTTT
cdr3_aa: CASSLRIENQPQHF

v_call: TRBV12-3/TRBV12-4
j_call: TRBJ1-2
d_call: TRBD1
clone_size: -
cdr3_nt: TGTGCCAGCAGTTTTTCTCGACAGGGTGACTATGGCTACACCTTC
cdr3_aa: CASSFSRQGDYGYTF

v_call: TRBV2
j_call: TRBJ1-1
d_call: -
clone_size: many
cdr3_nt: TGTGCCAGCATGTGGGGGCAAGGGAACACTGAAGCTTTCTTT
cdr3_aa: CASMWGQGNTEAFF

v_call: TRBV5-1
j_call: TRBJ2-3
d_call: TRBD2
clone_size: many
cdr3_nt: TGCGCCAGCAGCTTGCCTAGCGGGGGGCCAGATACGCAGTATTTT
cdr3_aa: CASSLPSGGPDTQYF

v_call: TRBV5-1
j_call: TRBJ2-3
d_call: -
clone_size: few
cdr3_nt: TGCGCCAGCAAGTACACAGATACGCAGTATTTT
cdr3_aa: CASKYTDTQYF